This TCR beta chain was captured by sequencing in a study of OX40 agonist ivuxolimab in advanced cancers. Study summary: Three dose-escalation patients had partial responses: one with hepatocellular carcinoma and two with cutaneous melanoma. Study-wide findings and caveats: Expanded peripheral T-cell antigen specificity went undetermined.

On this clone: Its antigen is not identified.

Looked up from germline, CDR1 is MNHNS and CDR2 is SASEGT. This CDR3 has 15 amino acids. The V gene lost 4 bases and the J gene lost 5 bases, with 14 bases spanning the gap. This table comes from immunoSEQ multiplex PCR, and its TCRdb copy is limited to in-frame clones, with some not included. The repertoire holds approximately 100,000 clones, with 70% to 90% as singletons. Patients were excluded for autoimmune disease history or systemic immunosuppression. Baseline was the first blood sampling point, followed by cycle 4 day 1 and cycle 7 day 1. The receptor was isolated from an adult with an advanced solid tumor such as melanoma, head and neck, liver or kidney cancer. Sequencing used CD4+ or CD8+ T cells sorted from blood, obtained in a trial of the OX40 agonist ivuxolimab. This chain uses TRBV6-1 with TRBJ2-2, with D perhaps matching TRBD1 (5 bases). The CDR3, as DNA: TGTGCCAGCAGTGCAGACCTTGGGGCGACCGGGGAGCTGTTTTTT. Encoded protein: CASSADLGATGELFF.